This T cell receptor beta chain was observed in a study of early T cells in non-severe SARS-CoV-2 infection. Study details: Sequencing input comprised bulk RNA from unsorted whole blood; chain pairing was not available. Study-level points and caveats: Anti-spike CD8 responses were favored by VDJdb matching, which missed private and CD4 specificities.

The protocol attached unique molecular identifiers to individual cDNA molecules. Each CDR3 protein is one row after TCRdb ran MiXCR on the 5' RACE reads. This sample has tens of thousands of distinct CDR3 sequences; over 10% occur once, and the top ten carry roughly 8.8%. This clonotype was counted between two and nine times. The antigen is undetermined. The sequence was collected from an adult who was a healthcare worker with PCR-confirmed SARS-CoV-2 infection or an uninfected control (not recorded which). Sequences were derived from whole blood, sampled at baseline.

The CDR3, as DNA: TGCGCCAGCAGCCAAGACGGGGGGTACACTGAAGCTTTCTTT. Translated: CASSQDGGYTEAFF. J is TRBJ1-1 and V is TRBV4-3; D is possibly TRBD1 (5 bases). CDR1 LGHNA and CDR2 YSLEER come from the germline V gene. V was pared by 0 bases and J by 3 bases, with 8 bases between. The CDR3 runs to 14 residues.